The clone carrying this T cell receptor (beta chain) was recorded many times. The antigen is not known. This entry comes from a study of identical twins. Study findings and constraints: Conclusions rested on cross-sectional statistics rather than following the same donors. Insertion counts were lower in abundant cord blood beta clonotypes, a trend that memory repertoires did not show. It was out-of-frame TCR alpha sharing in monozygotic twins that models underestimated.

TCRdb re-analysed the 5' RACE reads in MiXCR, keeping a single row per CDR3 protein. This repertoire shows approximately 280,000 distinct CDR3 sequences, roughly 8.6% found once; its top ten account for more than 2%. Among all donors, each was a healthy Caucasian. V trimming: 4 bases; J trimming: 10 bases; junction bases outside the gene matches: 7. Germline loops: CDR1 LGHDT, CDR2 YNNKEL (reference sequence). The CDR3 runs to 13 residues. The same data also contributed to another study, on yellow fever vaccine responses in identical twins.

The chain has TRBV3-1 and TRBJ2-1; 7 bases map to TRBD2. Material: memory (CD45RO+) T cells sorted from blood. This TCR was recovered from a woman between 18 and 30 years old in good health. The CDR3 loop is CASSRRGTGEQFF. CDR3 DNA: TGTGCCAGCAGCCGGCGGGGGACGGGAGAGCAGTTCTTC.